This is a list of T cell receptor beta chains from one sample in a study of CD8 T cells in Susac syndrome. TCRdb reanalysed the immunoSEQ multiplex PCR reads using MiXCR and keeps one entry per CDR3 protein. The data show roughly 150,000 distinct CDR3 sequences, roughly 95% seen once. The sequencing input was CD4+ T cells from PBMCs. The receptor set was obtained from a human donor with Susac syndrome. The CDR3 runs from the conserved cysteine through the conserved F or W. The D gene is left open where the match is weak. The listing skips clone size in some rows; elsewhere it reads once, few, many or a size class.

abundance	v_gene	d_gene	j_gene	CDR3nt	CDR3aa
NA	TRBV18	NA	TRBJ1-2	TGTGCCAGCTCACCCCGAGGAACGGAGGGCTACACCTTC	CASSPRGTEGYTF
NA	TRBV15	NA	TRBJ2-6	TGTGCCACCAGCAGAGTCCCATCCCAGGATGGGTCCAACGTCCTGACTTTC	CATSRVPSQDGSNVLTF
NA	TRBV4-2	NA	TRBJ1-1	TGTGCCAGCAGCCAAGGTGGGCAGGGGGAAGCTTTCTTT	CASSQGGQGEAFF
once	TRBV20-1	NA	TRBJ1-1	TGCAGTGCTATATACACTGAAGCTTTCTTT	CSAIYTEAFF
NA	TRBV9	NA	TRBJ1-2	TGTGCCAGCAGCGTAGGGCAGGGTCTTAGCTATGGCTACACCTTC	CASSVGQGLSYGYTF
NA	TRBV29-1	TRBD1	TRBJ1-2	TGCAGCGTTGCCGGGACAGGGGGCAGAGGCTACACCTTC	CSVAGTGGRGYTF
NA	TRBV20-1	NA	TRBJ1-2	TGCAGTGCTCCCTACAAGACCGTCAACTATGGCTACACCTTC	CSAPYKTVNYGYTF
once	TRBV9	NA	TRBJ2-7	TGTGCCAGCAGCGTAGGGACCTCAGGGGAGCAGTACTTC	CASSVGTSGEQYF
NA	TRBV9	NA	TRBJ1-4	TGTGCCAGCAGCGCCCGACCGGGAATAAGGGAAAAACTGTTTTTT	CASSARPGIREKLFF
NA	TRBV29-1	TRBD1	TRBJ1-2	TGCAGCGTATTTGGAGGGGACAGCCTAAACTATGGCTACACCTTC	CSVFGGDSLNYGYTF
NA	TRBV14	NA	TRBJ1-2	TGTGCCAGCAGCCAAGTCGGCAGGGCGGACTATGGCTACACCTTC	CASSQVGRADYGYTF
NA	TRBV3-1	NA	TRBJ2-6	TGTGCCAGCAGCCAAGATCTCACCGCTGGGGCCAACGTCCTGACTTTC	CASSQDLTAGANVLTF
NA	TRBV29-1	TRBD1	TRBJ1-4	TGCAGCGGCATGACAGGGGGTAATGAAAAACTGTTTTTT	CSGMTGGNEKLFF
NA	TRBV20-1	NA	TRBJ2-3	TGCAGTGTGGGGGGAGGCGCAGATACGCAGTATTTT	CSVGGGADTQYF
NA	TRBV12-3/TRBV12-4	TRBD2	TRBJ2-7	TGTGCCAGCAGTCCACTAGCGGGAGGAGTGGGGGAGCAGTACTTC	CASSPLAGGVGEQYF
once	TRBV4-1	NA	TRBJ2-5	TGCGCCAGCAGCCATCTTGTCCAAGAGACCCAGTACTTC	CASSHLVQETQYF
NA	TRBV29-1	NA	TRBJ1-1	TGCAGCGTTTCCTGGGGACCTGAAGCTTTCTTT	CSVSWGPEAFF